A single sample gave rise to the 20 T cell receptor beta chains below, sequenced in a study of breast tumors, draining lymph nodes, adjacent tissues. TCRdb re-called the multiplex PCR reads through MiXCR, storing one row per CDR3 protein. Of 15,000 to 20,000 distinct CDR3 sequences in the sample, roughly 63% were seen once. Sample: tumor-adjacent breast tissue. These receptors all stem from a female donor with breast cancer. Some clones in this sample may be carry-over from other donors' samples.

This clonotype was recorded many times. The J gene is TRBJ1-1, the V gene TRBV18; D call uncertain. The germline V and J ends were trimmed by 0 bases and 0 bases, with 5 bases remaining between them. In germline, CDR1 is KGHSH, CDR2 LQKENI. This CDR3 region has 14 residues. This chain's CDR3 is CASSPPGMNTEAFF. CDR3 in DNA: TGTGCCAGCTCACCACCGGGGATGAACACTGAAGCTTTCTTT.

This clonotype was seen at least ten times. The genes are TRBV7-8 and TRBJ1-1; 8 bases map to TRBD1. In germline, CDR1 is SGHVS, CDR2 FQNEAQ. Trimming cost V 7 bases and J 4 bases; bases outside gene matches: 14. This CDR3 is 16 amino acids long. The CDR3 DNA follows: TGTGCCAGCACCTTCCGATCAACAGGGGGGAGCACTGAAGCTTTCTTT. Its translation: CASTFRSTGGSTEAFF.

Only a few counts were recorded for this clonotype. The chain recombines TRBV20-1 with TRBJ1-5, with D tentatively TRBD1 (5 bases). Deletions cut 3 bases from V and 3 bases from J, with 9 bases between. CDR3 length: 13 amino acids. The germline V gene has CDR1 DFQATT and CDR2 SNEGSKA (reference sequence). The CDR3 nucleotides read TGCAGTGCTAGTGGGGGGGTCAATCAGCCCCAGCATTTT. Protein product: CSASGGVNQPQHF.

In the case of this clonotype: Sequence at one end of the junction differs from germline and may be a read error. V usage is TRBV6-6 and J usage is TRBJ1-5; D ambiguous. CDR1 is MNHNY and CDR2 is SVGAGI in the germline V gene (reference sequence). The CDR3 spans 15 residues. CDR3 amino acids: CASSHSELRNQPQHF. In nucleotides, the CDR3 is TGTGCCAGCAGTCACTCGGAACTGCGCAATCAGCCCCAGCATTTT.

The chain links TRBV20-1 to TRBJ2-3, with a tentative D call TRBD2 (5 bases). This CDR3 spans 11 amino acids. Germline V lookup: CDR1 DFQATT, CDR2 SNEGSKA (reference sequence). Trimming removed 4 bases from V and 9 bases from J, with 11 bases in between. The CDR3 region has the DNA TGCAGTGCTAACGGGGTCGGAACGCAGTATTTT. Residues: CSANGVGTQYF.

DNA of the CDR3: TGTGCCAGCAGTTACGGGGACAGGGGTCGGAATTCACCCCTCCACTTT. The encoded protein is CASSYGDRGRNSPLHF. The chain links TRBV6-6 to TRBJ1-6; 10 bases are shared with TRBD1. The CDR3 extends over 16 amino acids. The J segment lost 7 bases and the V segment lost 2 bases, leaving 5 bases of the junction unmatched. Germline loops: CDR1 MNHNY, CDR2 SVGAGI (reference sequence).

The chain recombines TRBV2 with TRBJ2-1; D is uncertain. The germline V gene has CDR1 SNHLY and CDR2 FYNNEI. V was clipped by 8 bases and J by 3 bases, with 5 bases between them. The CDR3 spans 11 residues. CDR3 sequence: CASGYYNEQFF. As DNA, the CDR3 is TGTGCCAGCGGGTACTACAATGAGCAGTTCTTC.

By frequency in the sample, this clonotype is medium-sized. The genes are TRBV10-3 and TRBJ2-7; the match to TRBD1 covers 7 bases. This CDR3 is 15 amino acids long. Per germline, CDR1 ENHRY and CDR2 SYGVKD. The trim removed 9 bases at V and 3 bases at J, leaving 14 bases unmatched. For the CDR3, the DNA is TGTGCCATTCATCCCCAAGCAACAGGGGACTACGAGCAGTACGTC. Its protein product is CAIHPQATGDYEQYV.

V usage is TRBV7-9 and J usage is TRBJ2-3; unclear D gene. Germline-derived CDR1 and CDR2 are SEHNR and FQNEAQ (reference sequence). V lost 1 base to trimming and J lost 5 bases, with 10 bases between them. CDR3 length: 14 residues. This CDR3 is CASSLVSKGDTQYF. The CDR3 region has the DNA TGTGCCAGCAGCTTAGTGTCGAAAGGAGATACGCAGTATTTT.

This clonotype is classed as medium-sized (0.01 to 0.1%). This chain links TRBV5-1 with TRBJ2-7; TRBD1 agrees at 11 bases. Germline CDR1 and CDR2: SGHRS and YFSETQ. The CDR3 has 16 amino acids. Trimming removed 2 bases from V and 4 bases from J; junction bases left unmatched: 8. The CDR3 DNA reads TGCGCCAGCAGCTTCGGGACAGGGGGTCCCCGATACGAGCAGTACGTC. Its translation: CASSFGTGGPRYEQYV.

By proportion, this clonotype is medium-sized (0.01 to 0.1%). V and J are TRBV6-6 and TRBJ2-5, with 10 bases that match TRBD2. This CDR3 spans 14 amino acids. Germline CDR1 and CDR2: MNHNY and SVGAGI (reference sequence). The trim removed 6 bases at V and 2 bases at J, leaving 3 bases unmatched. CDR3: CASRQLAGQETQYF. The CDR3 nucleotides read TGTGCCAGCAGACAACTAGCGGGGCAAGAGACCCAGTACTTC.

The rearrangement uses TRBV10-3 and TRBJ1-5; 7 bases fit TRBD1. Germline CDR1 is ENHRY and CDR2 is SYGVKD. V shed 6 bases and J 5 bases; nucleotides not matched to a gene: 7. The CDR3 has 14 residues. The CDR3 bases are TGTGCCATCAGCAGACAGGGTGGCGATCAGCCCCAGCATTTT. It specifies CAISRQGGDQPQHF.

The chain links TRBV10-3 to TRBJ2-1; 9 nucleotides agree with TRBD2. The CDR3 sequence is 13 residues long. Unmatched junction bases numbered 4, after V lost 6 bases and J lost 7 bases. CDR1 is ENHRY and CDR2 is SYGVKD in the germline V gene. The CDR3 is CAIRASGKNEQFF. In nucleotides, the CDR3 is TGTGCCATCAGAGCTAGCGGGAAAAATGAGCAGTTCTTC.

The CDR3 DNA reads as TGTGCCAGCAGTTACTCGATGCTTGGACTCACAGATACGCAGTATTTT. Its translation: CASSYSMLGLTDTQYF. The chain couples TRBV7-9 to TRBJ2-3; the D gene is possibly TRBD2 (5 bases). Trimming removed 6 bases from V and 2 bases from J, with 18 bases in between. The CDR3 contains 16 residues. The germline gives CDR1 SEHNR, CDR2 FQNEAQ (reference sequence). Full variable domain (rest looked up from reference TRBV7-9 and TRBJ2-3): DTGVSQNPRHKITKRGQNVTFRCDPISEHNRLYWYRQTLGQGPEFLTYFQNEAQLEKSRLLSDRFSAERPKGSFSTLEIQRTEQGDSAMYLCASSYSMLGLTDTQYFGPGTRLTVL.

This clonotype was seen ten or more times. The chain combines TRBV4-2 with TRBJ2-1; 15 positions agree with TRBD2. With 0 bases clipped from V and 3 bases from J, the junction kept 3 bases outside the gene matches. The CDR3 extends over 18 amino acids. Germline CDR1 reads LGHNA; CDR2 reads YNFKEQ. The CDR3 reads CASSQEGTSGGIYNEQFF. In nucleotides, the CDR3 is TGTGCCAGCAGCCAAGAAGGGACTAGCGGGGGGATCTACAATGAGCAGTTCTTC.

This sequence joins TRBV2 and TRBJ2-7; D possibly matches TRBD1 or TRBD2 (5 bases each). The germline V and J ends were trimmed by 3 bases and 3 bases, with 12 bases remaining between them. Germline CDR1 and CDR2: SNHLY and FYNNEI. The CDR3 loop spans 14 amino acids. The CDR3 DNA sequence: TGTGCCAGCAGTGAGAGGGGAGCGATCTACGAGCAGTACGTC. This translates into CASSERGAIYEQYV.

The V gene is TRBV9, the J gene TRBJ2-7; 10 bases line up with TRBD2. Losses at the gene ends were 4 bases for V and 2 bases for J; bases not matched to a gene: 9. There are 16 residues in the CDR3. CDR1 and CDR2 from the germline V gene are SGDLS and YYNGEE. For the CDR3, the DNA is TGTGCCAGCAGCTCTAGCGGGAGCAATCAGCCCTACGAGCAGTACTTC. It translates to CASSSSGSNQPYEQYF.

The chain recombines TRBV20-1 with TRBJ1-3; no reliable D call. CDR1 and CDR2 (germline): DFQATT, SNEGSKA (reference sequence). The CDR3 covers 13 residues. Deletions cut 3 bases from V and 2 bases from J, with 8 bases between. The CDR3 coding sequence is TGCAGTGCTAGTCTAAGGGCTGGAAACACCATATATTTT. Its translation: CSASLRAGNTIYF.

This clonotype was recorded many times. V and J are TRBV19 and TRBJ1-1, with D unclear. Germline lookup yields CDR1 LNHDA and CDR2 SQIVND (reference sequence). V was clipped by 2 bases and J by 1 base, with 5 bases between them. This CDR3 contains 13 residues. The CDR3 loop is CASSIIGNTEAFF. The DNA for the CDR3 is TGTGCCAGTAGTATAATAGGGAACACTGAAGCTTTCTTT.

This clonotype is categorized as medium-sized. The genes are TRBV12-3 or TRBV12-4 and TRBJ1-5, with 8 bases matching TRBD1. CDR3 length: 15 residues. V was pared by 6 bases and J by 1 base, with 5 bases of the junction left unmatched. The CDR3 bases are TGTGCCAGCAGCACAACAGGGGGAAGCAATCAGCCCCAGCATTTT. Translation gives CASSTTGGSNQPQHF.